The following is a T cell receptor (beta chain) sequence with its context. The data derive from a study of blood T cell repertoires in COVID-19. TCRdb's copy holds only in-frame clones and misses some; the assay was immunoSEQ multiplex PCR. The sample lists 70,000 to 95,000 clones; approximately 92% were seen once. V was clipped by 0 bases and J by 7 bases, with 19 bases between them. This CDR3 has 16 amino acids. Germline loops: CDR1 LGHNA, CDR2 YNFKEQ. The gene calls are TRBV4-2 and TRBJ2-7; D might be TRBD1 (6 bases). The sequence derives from a woman older than 75 with active COVID-19. Sequenced sample: peripheral blood. The CDR3 DNA reads as TGTGCCAGCAGCCAAGAAGGGGGATCTTTCATGAGTGAGCAGTACTTC. Encoded protein: CASSQEGGSFMSEQYF.